Described below is a single T cell receptor (beta chain) sequence and its context. What antigen it recognizes has not been identified. Nothing much larger sits one base from this clone, and base qualities are not available. These data come from a study of regulatory T cells in long-lasting Graves disease (TCRdb year 2021). With respect to the entire study: Patients with newly diagnosed Graves' disease had been on antithyroid drugs for under 3 months. Peripheral blood TCR sequencing and RNA sequencing compared persistent Graves' disease patients with newly diagnosed Graves' disease patients. TCR sequencing covered some 13 persistent and 20 newly diagnosed Graves' disease patients, 33 samples in total. The study was conducted in China and was registered as a clinical trial.

What the time point label conveys for this sample: newly diagnosed GD, antithyroid drugs for less than 3 months. RNA was extracted from PBMCs in TRIzol for both TCR sequencing and RNA sequencing. The diagnosis of Graves' disease was made according to American Thyroid Association guidelines. Patients were recruited from an endocrinology department in Xi'an, China. Each patient gave 7 to 9.5 milliliters of peripheral blood, collected in an EDTA anticoagulant tube. Ficoll Paque Plus density gradient separation was used to isolate PBMCs, and no additional T cell sorting was done. An Agilent 2100 Bioanalyzer and agarose gel were used to check RNA quality, and a NanoDrop 2000 was used to measure RNA concentration. The library was built by means of multiplex PCR. Sequencing took place on an Illumina HiSeq 4000. iRepertoire HTBI primers and Arm-PCR amplification of CDR3 regions were used to construct TCR beta libraries. Before sequencing, the PCR products went through gel purification. Under the source paper's analysis protocol: Across samples, some 62 TRBV and 14 TRBJ segments were identified and used for gene usage analysis of CDR3 amino acid clonotypes. COPE and FqMerger were used to merge the filtered high-quality paired reads into contigs. BLAST was used to align contigs to IMGT TRBV, TRBD and TRBJ reference genes, with CDR3 defined following IMGT. Clonotypes above 0.1% frequency were classified as highly expanded clones. Shannon entropy was used to measure repertoire diversity, and the Gini coefficient was used to measure V-J evenness. Clonotypes shared by more than one individual were considered public. TCRdb ran its own pipeline on the public reads, namely fastp trimming at Q25 and MiXCR clone calling, and kept in-frame beta chains. Rows matching on CDR3 protein sequence are summarized as one entry with the most common DNA and genes. The V and J calls here are based on TCRdb, not the publication. The sample records some 500,000 distinct CDR3 sequences, approximately 16% of which are singletons. The ten largest account for more than 20% of the sample.

Beyond this particular receptor, the publication reports: Only the TCR beta chain was sequenced and analyzed. The authors acknowledged the small sample size as a limitation that may reduce accuracy. Persistent patients shared more public clonotypes among themselves (2,741) than newly diagnosed patients did (more than 950). The study examined only peripheral blood because the primary lesion, thyroid tissue, could not be accessed. Lower TCR Shannon entropy and fewer highly expanded clones were observed in persistent Graves' disease patients than in newly diagnosed patients, which suggested clonal expansion.

These data were likewise used in another study, on T cells in Graves' hyperthyroidism and ophthalmopathy. Per that second paper: Stable Graves' hyperthyroidism was defined as the absence of progression to ophthalmopathy over 18 months of follow-up. The hyperthyroidism patients were between 18 and 65 years old and newly diagnosed, with a disease duration of less than 2 months. Patients with uncontrolled infections, other autoimmune diseases, pregnancy or lactation were excluded. Diagnoses were based on clinical symptoms, serum thyroxine and TRAb, thyroid ultrasound and orbital computed tomography. For the first round of RT-PCR on the TCR CDR3, the HTBI primer set was used together with the Qiagen OneStep RT-PCR kit. Most expanded thyroid clonotypes (frequency above 0.001) were also found in blood, which suggests that blood repertoires may mirror thyroid immune responses. A 13 V-J signature model separated ophthalmopathy from stable hyperthyroidism, with over 85% sensitivity and roughly 81% specificity in cross-validation and 80%/75% in testing. In validation, progression to ophthalmopathy was predicted by the model with approximately 67% sensitivity and 72% to 80% specificity, a median of around 5.9 months before onset. To identify TCR V-J signatures that set the groups apart, the researchers used a discovery cohort of about a hundred patients, made up of under 50 with Graves' ophthalmopathy and some 60 with stable Graves' hyperthyroidism. Prospective prediction of ophthalmopathy was tested in an independent validation cohort of fewer than 20 hyperthyroidism patients and some 17 patients who later progressed to ophthalmopathy. For training and testing, the approximately 92 patients in the discovery cohort were randomly divided in a 7:3 ratio. In over five Graves' hyperthyroidism patients, the study also compared T-cell repertoires from thyroid tissue with T-cell repertoires from blood. Following sampling, methimazole starting at 30 mg daily was given to hyperthyroidism patients, and high-dose intravenous methylprednisolone was given to ophthalmopathy patients. The libraries were constructed in a second round of multiplex PCR and then size-selected and purified. Libraries were sequenced paired-end with 100 bp reads on an Illumina HiSeq2000. SOAPnuke was used to process the raw data, throwing out any read that contained adapters or uncalled bases, had a mean Phred below 15, or lacked an exact constant-primer or identifier match. High-quality paired reads were merged using COPE v1.2.5, and each unique nucleotide sequence was defined as a clonotype. Clonotypes were aligned to IMGT TRBV, TRBD and TRBJ reference segments using MiTCR v1.1. The analysis was restricted to V-J combinations with a frequency above 0.0001, which together covered about 99% of the repertoires. The TCS score was defined as the ratio of F50 (clonal expansion) to E x V (chaos), calculated using BLOSUM62-based TCRdist between CDR3 peptides within each V-J. Welch's t-statistics and random forest reduced several hundred V-J features to 10 to 15, which were used in a naive Bayes classifier (R e1071). Sample size was not statistically predetermined, and blinding of investigators to group allocation was not performed. The paper describes TCR Vbeta CDR3 sequencing of 140 or so peripheral blood samples, made up of about 40 ophthalmopathy patients, roughly 75 hyperthyroidism patients and some 17 progressor patients.

This clonotype was obtained from a woman aged 35 to 60 with Graves disease. Donor details come from another sample of the same person, matched by shared clones. Specimen: peripheral blood mononuclear cells (PBMCs), collected at new diagnosis, from a patient treated with antithyroid drugs.

The encoded CDR3 is CASSLDGGKGGEQFF. The DNA reads as follows: TGTGCCAGCAGCTTGGACGGGGGGAAGGGTGGTGAGCAGTTCTTC. The chain is made from TRBV5-4 and TRBJ2-1; TRBD2 lines up with 7 middle nucleotides. According to the germline V gene (reference sequence), CDR1 reads SGHNT and CDR2 reads YYREEE. After removal of 0 bases from V and 9 bases from J, the junction retains 9 bases not matched to a gene. Reading from cysteine to phenylalanine, the CDR3 counts 15 amino acids. The DNA shown is the 45-base CDR3, in frame from base 1. With the rest looked up from the reference TRBV5-4 and TRBJ2-1 genes rather than sequenced, the full variable domain is ETGVTQSPTHLIKTRGQQVTLRCSSQSGHNTVSWYQQALGQGPQFIFQYYREEENGRGNFPPRFSGLQFPNYSSELNVNALELDDSALYLCASSLDGGKGGEQFFGPGTRLTVL.